This T cell receptor (beta chain) emerged from a study of blood T cell repertoires in COVID-19. Data came from immunoSEQ multiplex PCR; TCRdb stores just in-frame clones and leaves some out. This sample carries about 330,000 clones, around 87% of them seen once, and the ten largest clones take approximately 4%. Trimming took 4 bases from V and 8 from J, leaving 18 bases between them. The CDR3 runs 15 residues. Germline CDR1 is SGHRS and CDR2 is YFSETQ. The TCR sequence derives from a woman between 50 and 59 years old with active or convalescent COVID-19. The V gene is TRBV5-1, the J gene TRBJ1-4; weak D call: TRBD1 (6 bases). Sequencing was performed on peripheral blood. DNA of the CDR3: TGCGCCAGCAGCACACAACAGGGTCTTCAGGAAAAACTGTTTTTT. It encodes CASSTQQGLQEKLFF.